This T cell receptor beta chain was retrieved from a study of OX40 agonist ivuxolimab in advanced cancers. The overall study: Partial responses were seen in three patients, one with hepatocellular carcinoma and two with cutaneous melanoma.

Trimming removed 3 bases at V and 3 bases at J, with 11 bases between. The CDR3 sequence is 15 residues long. Germline CDR1 reads LNHDA; CDR2 reads SQIVND (reference sequence). On this clone itself: Its antigen is still unknown.

Points from the study as a whole: Expanded clones belonging to CD8+ T cells outnumbered, on average, those of CD4+. The CD4+ and CD8+ T cells in the blood had expanded clonally by week 6 at 0.1 to 3.0 mg/kg.

Profiling relied on immunoSEQ multiplex PCR, and the TCRdb table lists in-frame clones only, not all of them. The table has 35,000 to 50,000 clones, approximately 83% seen once; the top ten hold about 35%. This specimen was CD4+ or CD8+ T cells sorted from blood, taken in a trial of the OX40 agonist ivuxolimab. This TCR came from an adult with an advanced solid tumor such as melanoma, head and neck, liver or kidney cancer. The J gene is TRBJ2-2, the V gene TRBV19; D uncertain. CDR3 sequence (DNA): TGTGCCAGTAGTATTGCCGGGTTTGACACCGGGGAGCTGTTTTTT. Translated: CASSIAGFDTGELFF.